What follows is one TCR beta chain and its context. Its specificity is not known. This entry comes from a study of OX40 agonist ivuxolimab in advanced cancers. The study's findings and limits: The antigen specificity of the peripheral T cells (those that were expanded) was not determined.

The CDR3 totals 16 residues. Germline-derived CDR1 and CDR2 are MGHRA and YSYEKL. V was trimmed by 1 base and J by 4 bases, leaving 17 bases between them. The data were produced by immunoSEQ multiplex PCR, yet TCRdb's version contains in-frame clones alone and is incomplete. The sample holds about 71,000 clones, around 94% seen once. This receptor was taken from an adult with an advanced solid tumor such as melanoma, head and neck, liver or kidney cancer. This sample comprised CD4+ or CD8+ T cells sorted from blood, obtained in a trial of the OX40 agonist ivuxolimab. The rearrangement links TRBV4-1 to TRBJ2-7; TRBD1 is a possible D gene (5 bases). CDR3 loop: CASSQAVSRGEYEQYF. Written as DNA, the CDR3 is TGCGCCAGCAGCCAAGCCGTCTCTAGGGGTGAATACGAGCAGTACTTC.